One sample yielded the 7 T cell receptor beta chains listed below, sequenced in a study of beta chain features in type 1 diabetes. As every portion of the isolated RNA was reverse transcribed, the sequencing read expressed TCRB transcripts. Some clones are missing from TCRdb's copy, which holds only in-frame ones; the method was immunoSEQ multiplex PCR. The sample yields 200,000 to 300,000 clones, roughly 13% seen once. The antigens these receptors bind are not known. Overall study findings and caveats: Type 1 diabetes patients showed a moderate but significant shortening of TCRB CDR3s in all four CD4+ subsets.

Sequenced sample: naive CD4+ T cells from blood. The receptors were sampled from a man between 25 and 39 years old with type 1 diabetes.

This clone was observed a few times. The CDR3 DNA reads as TGTGCCAGCAGTTCCCCGGGACAGGGGTCAGATACGCAGTATTTT. The encoded protein is CASSSPGQGSDTQYF. The chain recombines TRBV6-5 with TRBJ2-3; the match to TRBD1 covers 10 bases. This CDR3 has 15 residues. The V gene end was trimmed by 4 bases and the J gene end by 4 bases; junction bases not matched to a gene: 5. Germline V gene lookup returns CDR1 MNHEY and CDR2 SVGAGI.

V and J are TRBV18 and TRBJ1-4; 9 bases are a match to TRBD1. Germline CDR1 and CDR2: KGHSH and LQKENI. Trimming cost V 6 bases and J 8 bases; bases outside gene matches: 10. The CDR3 consists of 15 residues. The CDR3 here is CASSRSTGGSEKLFF. The CDR3 DNA sequence: TGTGCCAGCTCGCGGTCGACAGGGGGTAGCGAAAAACTGTTTTTT.

This clone was picked up a small number of times. This rearrangement joins TRBV2 to TRBJ2-3; D might be TRBD2 (6 bases). V was trimmed by 6 bases and J by 4 bases, leaving 14 bases between them. The V gene's germline CDR1 is SNHLY and CDR2 FYNNEI. The CDR3 is 14 residues long. The CDR3 sequence: CASREGSVADTQYF. The CDR3 nucleotides read TGTGCCAGCAGGGAGGGTAGTGTGGCAGATACGCAGTATTTT.

This clone has just a few counts. CDR3 in amino acids: CAWTSGSKAGSPTGELFF. DNA for the CDR3: TGTGCCTGGACCTCAGGGTCCAAGGCCGGGAGCCCCACCGGGGAGCTGTTTTTT. The chain combines TRBV30 with TRBJ2-2, with D perhaps TRBD2 (6 bases). V was cut by 4 bases and J by 4 bases, with 25 bases left in between. There are 18 residues in the CDR3. Germline assignment: CDR1 GTSNPN and CDR2 SVGIG (reference sequence). Full variable domain (rest looked up from reference TRBV30 and TRBJ2-2): SQTIHQWPATLVQPVGSPLSLECTVEGTSNPNLYWYRQAAGRGLQLLFYSVGIGQISSEVPQNLSASRPQDRQFILSSKKLLLSDSGFYLCAWTSGSKAGSPTGELFFGEGSRLTVL.

The rearrangement links TRBV15 to TRBJ2-5, with D tentatively TRBD2 (6 bases). This CDR3 comprises 14 residues. The germline gives CDR1 LNHNV, CDR2 YYDKDF (reference sequence). With 0 bases removed from V and 5 bases from J, the gap between germline ends came to 10 bases. For the CDR3, the DNA is TGTGCCACCAGCAGAGAAGGTGGAGGGGAGACCCAGTACTTC. Encoded protein: CATSREGGGETQYF.

This clone was counted between two and nine times. The chain recombines TRBV28 with TRBJ2-6, with 8 bases lining up with TRBD1. Trimming at V came to 5 bases and at J to 0 bases, leaving 12 bases not matched to a gene. Per the germline V gene, CDR1 is MDHEN and CDR2 is SYDVKM. The CDR3 is 19 residues long. The CDR3 nucleotides read TGTGCCAGCAGTCCATCCCCCGGACAGGGAGGCTCTGGGGCCAACGTCCTGACTTTC. Its protein is CASSPSPGQGGSGANVLTF. The full variable domain, completed using reference TRBV28 and TRBJ2-6, is DVKVTQSSRYLVKRTGEKVFLECVQDMDHENMFWYRQDPGLGLRLIYFSYDVKMKEKGDIPEGYSVSREKKERFSLILESASTNQTSMYLCASSPSPGQGGSGANVLTFGAGSRLTVL.

This clone was counted only a few times. This rearrangement joins TRBV7-9 to TRBJ2-5, with D possibly matching TRBD2 (5 bases). CDR1 is SEHNR and CDR2 is FQNEAQ in the germline V gene (reference sequence). Trimming took off 3 bases at V and 5 bases at J, with 10 bases between the two ends. There are 13 residues in the CDR3. The CDR3 here is CASSFEGWETQYF. CDR3 DNA: TGTGCCAGCAGCTTCGAGGGTTGGGAGACCCAGTACTTC.